The 21 T cell receptor beta chains listed next were all sequenced from one sample in a study of response to subunit inactivated influenza vaccine. MiXCR was run by TCRdb on the RT-PCR reads, yielding one entry per CDR3 protein. The sample has fewer than 400,000 distinct CDR3 sequences, 20% to 25% seen once. Here the sequenced sample was PBMCs from blood, taken 21 months after vaccination. The receptors stem from a man aged 50 to 75 who received an inactivated influenza vaccine.

This clonotype was observed at least ten times. Here the CDR3 reads CAISEPRASRLTQYF. Written as DNA, the CDR3 is TGTGCCATCAGTGAGCCAAGGGCTAGCCGGTTGACCCAGTACTTC. The chain combines TRBV10-3 with TRBJ2-5; tentative D call: TRBD2 (5 bases). CDR1 and CDR2 from the germline V gene are ENHRY and SYGVKD. The CDR3 runs to 15 residues. V was pared by 2 bases and J by 7 bases, with 17 bases between.

This clonotype showed up just a few times. The V call is TRBV4-1, the J call TRBJ2-3; 7 bases are a match to TRBD2. This CDR3 region has 16 residues. V lost 1 base, J lost 0 bases, and 4 bases stayed unmatched. Germline V gene data show CDR1 as MGHRA and CDR2 as YSYEKL. The CDR3: CASSQASGASTDTQYF. The CDR3 region has the DNA TGCGCCAGCAGCCAAGCTAGCGGAGCAAGCACAGATACGCAGTATTTT.

This chain connects TRBV12-3 or TRBV12-4 to TRBJ1-1, with 7 bases aligning to TRBD1. The CDR3 extends over 13 amino acids. V lost 6 bases to trimming and J lost 5 bases; unmatched junction nucleotides: 6. The DNA for the CDR3 is TGTGCCAGCAGCAGGGGGGCCGCAACTGAAGCTTTCTTT. This codes for CASSRGAATEAFF.

The chain uses TRBV20-1 and TRBJ1-4, with TRBD1 matching over 7 bases. Germline assignment: CDR1 DFQATT and CDR2 SNEGSKA (reference sequence). The CDR3 has 15 amino acids. Trimming took 0 bases from V and 8 from J; bases not matched to a gene: 9. Here the CDR3 reads CSARDRQGISEKLFF. CDR3 nucleotide sequence: TGCAGTGCTAGAGACCGACAGGGCATAAGCGAAAAACTGTTTTTT.

This clonotype was seen only a few times. The genes are TRBV20-1 and TRBJ2-2; TRBD1 might be the D (5 bases). V gave up 6 bases and J gave up 4 bases, with 18 bases separating them. Germline lookup yields CDR1 DFQATT and CDR2 SNEGSKA (reference sequence). The CDR3 runs 15 residues. In nucleotides, the CDR3 is TGCAGTGCCTATAGTTCAAAAACAGGCACCGGGGAGCTGTTTTTT. The encoded protein is CSAYSSKTGTGELFF.

This chain connects TRBV28 to TRBJ2-1; perhaps TRBD1 as D (6 bases). The CDR3 sequence is 14 residues long. Trimming removed 4 bases from V and 6 bases from J, with 13 bases in between. Germline V gives CDR1 MDHEN, CDR2 SYDVKM. As DNA, the CDR3 is TGTGCCAGCAGTTCCGGACAGAGAATCAATGAGCAGTTCTTC. Translating it yields CASSSGQRINEQFF.

The CDR3 loop reads CASSLTGFQETQYF. In DNA, the CDR3 is TGCGCCAGCAGCTTGACAGGGTTTCAAGAGACCCAGTACTTC. This chain connects TRBV5-1 to TRBJ2-5, with a possible D match to TRBD1 (6 bases). The V end was cut by 1 base, the J end by 2 bases, with 9 bases between. The CDR3 loop spans 14 amino acids. In germline, CDR1 is SGHRS, CDR2 YFSETQ.

CDR3 residues: CASSHDRGSAYEQYF. The CDR3 coding sequence is TGTGCCAGCAGTCATGACAGGGGGTCTGCCTACGAGCAGTACTTC. V is TRBV7-2 and J is TRBJ2-7; 9 bases are shared with TRBD1. This CDR3 has 15 residues. The germline V gene has CDR1 SGHTA and CDR2 FQGNSA. Germline trimming cut 6 bases from V and 2 bases from J; bases unmatched to any gene: 8.

This clonotype was seen a few times. The gene calls are TRBV3-1 and TRBJ1-5; D perhaps matches TRBD1 (5 bases). Trimming pared 1 base from V and 11 bases from J, leaving 9 bases between. Germline values: CDR1 LGHDT, CDR2 YNNKEL (reference sequence). This CDR3 contains 12 residues. As DNA, the CDR3 is TGTGCCAGCAGCCAAGGGACACTAGCCCAGCATTTT. This codes for CASSQGTLAQHF.

V usage is TRBV20-1 and J usage is TRBJ1-4; D is perhaps TRBD1 (5 bases). V gave up 6 bases and J gave up 6 bases, with 11 bases separating them. This CDR3 is built from 12 residues. In germline, CDR1 is DFQATT, CDR2 SNEGSKA (reference sequence). CDR3 amino acids: CSAGTEDEKLFF. The CDR3 DNA sequence: TGCAGTGCAGGGACTGAGGATGAAAAACTGTTTTTT.

This clonotype was counted between two and nine times. This rearrangement joins TRBV3-1 to TRBJ1-5, with D tentatively TRBD1 (5 bases). The germline gives CDR1 LGHDT, CDR2 YNNKEL (reference sequence). The CDR3 covers 15 residues. V dropped 1 base and J dropped 1 base, with 8 bases sitting between them. CDR3 protein: CASSQGGESNQPQHF. DNA of the CDR3: TGTGCCAGCAGCCAAGGGGGGGAGAGCAATCAGCCCCAGCATTTT.

The genes are TRBV29-1 and TRBJ1-5; no definite D call. Per germline, CDR1 SQVTM and CDR2 ANQGSEA. V gave up 6 bases and J gave up 2 bases, with 11 bases separating them. The length of the CDR3 is 13 residues. DNA for the CDR3: TGCAGCGTGTCCCTATCAGGCAATCAGCCCCAGCATTTT. Translating gives CSVSLSGNQPQHF.

The sample holds many counts of this clonotype. V usage is TRBV5-1 and J usage is TRBJ2-7; TRBD1 is a possible D gene (6 bases). In germline, CDR1 is SGHRS, CDR2 YFSETQ. CDR3 length: 14 amino acids. V lost 0 bases, J lost 2 bases, and 9 bases lay in between. The CDR3 spells CASSLGRTAYEQYF. For the CDR3, the DNA is TGCGCCAGCAGCTTGGGCCGGACAGCCTACGAGCAGTACTTC. The full variable domain, its missing parts supplied by reference TRBV5-1 and TRBJ2-7, is KAGVTQTPRYLIKTRGQQVTLSCSPISGHRSVSWYQQTPGQGLQFLFEYFSETQRNKGNFPGRFSGRQFSNSRSEMNVSTLELGDSALYLCASSLGRTAYEQYFGPGTRLTVT.

In this sample, this clonotype turned up many times. The chain combines TRBV7-2 with TRBJ1-6; 8 nucleotides line up with TRBD1. Per the germline V gene, CDR1 is SGHTA and CDR2 is FQGNSA. The CDR3 consists of 15 residues. Trimming cost V 2 bases and J 5 bases; bases outside gene matches: 2. Here the CDR3 DNA reads TGTGCCAGCAGCTTACAGGGGGCGGATAATTCACCCCTCCACTTT. This encodes CASSLQGADNSPLHF.

This clonotype was counted only a few times. The chain uses TRBV4-3 and TRBJ1-1, with 10 bases aligning to TRBD1. Looked up from germline, CDR1 is LGHNA and CDR2 is YSLEER. V was clipped by 4 bases and J by 5 bases; unmatched bases: 4. The CDR3 extends over 14 amino acids. DNA of the CDR3: TGCGCCAGCAGCCTAGGGACAGGGGAAACTGAAGCTTTCTTT. Translated, it gives CASSLGTGETEAFF.

This clonotype was observed a few times. The V gene is TRBV29-1, the J gene TRBJ1-1, with D possibly TRBD1 on 5 matching bases. CDR1 is SQVTM and CDR2 is ANQGSEA in the germline V gene. The V end lost 3 bases, the J end lost 0 bases, and 17 bases lay between the germline ends. CDR3 size: 16 residues. The CDR3: CSVEVIPGQLNTEAFF. In nucleotides, the CDR3 is TGCAGCGTTGAGGTCATACCGGGGCAACTGAACACTGAAGCTTTCTTT.

The gene calls are TRBV20-1 and TRBJ2-1, with 9 bases aligning to TRBD2. CDR3 size: 15 residues. Germline lookup yields CDR1 DFQATT and CDR2 SNEGSKA (reference sequence). Losses at the gene ends were 1 base for V and 8 bases for J; bases not matched to a gene: 9. The CDR3 loop is CSARALSGGTDEQFF. As DNA, the CDR3 is TGCAGTGCTAGAGCCCTCAGCGGGGGGACCGATGAGCAGTTCTTC.

The genes are TRBV6-2 or TRBV6-3 and TRBJ1-1; D ambiguous. The V gene's germline CDR1 is MNHEY and CDR2 SVGEGT. Trimming stripped 4 bases from V and 0 bases from J, with 21 bases between. The CDR3 is made up of 18 amino acids. In nucleotides, the CDR3 is TGTGCCAGCAGTTCGCCATTGAATGACGGTTGGATGAACACTGAAGCTTTCTTT. Translated: CASSSPLNDGWMNTEAFF.

This clonotype occurred a few times. J is TRBJ1-1 and V is TRBV30; D gene unclear. Germline values: CDR1 GTSNPN, CDR2 SVGIG (reference sequence). V lost 2 bases, J lost 8 bases, and 9 bases lay in between. The length of the CDR3 is 11 residues. This chain's CDR3 is CAWSTPAEAFF. The CDR3 DNA is TGTGCCTGGAGTACCCCGGCGGAAGCTTTCTTT.

This clonotype showed up just a few times. The CDR3 reads CASSLSSEFPDTQYF. The CDR3 DNA reads as TGTGCCAGCAGCTTATCTAGTGAATTCCCAGATACGCAGTATTTT. The V call is TRBV7-9, the J call TRBJ2-3; D not certain. Germline CDR1 SEHNR, CDR2 FQNEAQ (reference sequence). V was cut by 2 bases and J by 4 bases, with 13 bases left in between. CDR3 length equals 15 residues.

The table lists this clonotype with a few counts. This chain connects TRBV28 to TRBJ1-1, with D perhaps TRBD1 (6 bases). Between the trimmed V and J ends, which lost 4 bases and 1 base, there was a span of 13 bases. This CDR3 region has 15 residues. In germline, CDR1 is MDHEN, CDR2 SYDVKM. CDR3 DNA sequence: TGTGCCAGCAGTTCGCCCGGGGGGGCGAACACTGAAGCTTTCTTT. Its protein product is CASSSPGGANTEAFF.